One sample yielded the 23 T cell receptor beta chains listed below, sequenced in a study of blood T cells in healthy people across ages. Next came a second PCR, run for about 7 to 11 cycles, which used a sample-barcoded 5' primer along with a J-beta primer mix. TCRdb re-derived calls from the 5' RACE reads in MiXCR, one entry per CDR3 protein. The table records 1,300,000 or so distinct CDR3 sequences, 45% to 70% of them present only once. The sequencing sample was made of blood. Every receptor here comes from a man between 18 and 29 years old in good health.

The rearrangement links TRBV20-1 to TRBJ2-6, with D unresolved. Deletions cut 6 bases from V and 2 bases from J, with 17 bases between. Germline V gives CDR1 DFQATT, CDR2 SNEGSKA (reference sequence). The CDR3 sequence is 16 residues long. The CDR3 is CSATAKGSPGANVLTF. The CDR3 bases are TGCAGTGCCACAGCCAAGGGCAGCCCTGGGGCCAACGTCCTGACTTTC.

The chain uses TRBV12-3 or TRBV12-4 and TRBJ1-5; D remains unclear. The V end was cut by 6 bases, the J end by 7 bases, with 19 bases between. CDR3 length: 15 residues. The CDR3 nucleotides are TGTGCCAGCAGCCCATGGGCAGGTTCTGGGCAGCCCCAGCATTTT. Protein sequence: CASSPWAGSGQPQHF.

The rearrangement links TRBV7-2 to TRBJ1-2; TRBD1 is a possible D gene (6 bases). Trimming pared 7 bases from V and 4 bases from J, leaving 10 bases between. The CDR3 consists of 12 residues. CDR1 and CDR2 (germline): SGHTA, FQGNSA. The CDR3 DNA reads TGTGCCAGCACACAGGGTTTCTATGGCTACACCTTC. It yields the protein CASTQGFYGYTF.

A few counts support this clonotype. The V gene is TRBV20-1, the J gene TRBJ1-1, with unresolved D. The CDR3 has 13 amino acids. From germline, CDR1 is DFQATT and CDR2 SNEGSKA (reference sequence). Trimming removed 5 bases from V and 4 bases from J, with 14 bases in between. The CDR3 region is CSARREGTTEAFF. In nucleotides, the CDR3 is TGCAGTGCTCGCAGAGAGGGTACCACTGAAGCTTTCTTT.

The table lists this clonotype with a few counts. This sequence joins TRBV7-6 and TRBJ2-7; weak D call: TRBD1 (6 bases). CDR3 length: 15 residues. Germline-derived CDR1 and CDR2 are SGHVS and FNYEAQ. V lost 5 bases and J 3 bases, leaving 17 bases between the germline ends. The CDR3 is CASSPRTDLHYEQYF. The CDR3 coding sequence is TGTGCCAGCAGCCCTCGGACAGATTTGCACTACGAGCAGTACTTC.

The genes are TRBV3-1 and TRBJ2-1; D is undetermined. V dropped 4 bases and J dropped 0 bases, with 10 bases sitting between them. This CDR3 region has 15 residues. Germline values: CDR1 LGHDT, CDR2 YNNKEL (reference sequence). CDR3 coding DNA: TGTGCCAGCAGCCGGAAGGGAAGCTCCTACAATGAGCAGTTCTTC. It encodes CASSRKGSSYNEQFF.

This clonotype was picked up a small number of times. The chain recombines TRBV20-1 with TRBJ2-2; D call uncertain. Trimming shortened V by 5 bases and J by 3 bases, and 10 bases separated the two germline ends. Per the germline V gene, CDR1 is DFQATT and CDR2 is SNEGSKA (reference sequence). CDR3 size: 13 residues. The CDR3 sequence: CSAGRLDTGELFF. CDR3 nucleotide sequence: TGCAGTGCTGGTAGATTGGACACCGGGGAGCTGTTTTTT.

The chain has TRBV28 and TRBJ2-7, with TRBD1 matching 9 bases. Germline loops: CDR1 MDHEN, CDR2 SYDVKM. This CDR3 has 14 amino acids. The V segment lost 10 bases and the J segment 7 bases; nucleotides outside the gene matches: 14. CDR3 sequence (DNA): TGTGCCACCAATGTAGGGACAGGGTATCAGGAGCAGTACTTC. Translation: CATNVGTGYQEQYF.

The gene calls are TRBV29-1 and TRBJ2-7; D tentatively reads TRBD1 or TRBD2 (5 bases each). Germline assignment: CDR1 SQVTM and CDR2 ANQGSEA. The CDR3 runs to 12 residues. V was trimmed by 8 bases and J by 6 bases, leaving 17 bases between them. The CDR3 here is CSTLVGVGEQYF. CDR3 nucleotide sequence: TGCAGCACCCTGGTGGGGGTAGGCGAGCAGTACTTC.

The chain combines TRBV20-1 with TRBJ2-1; D remains ambiguous. Between the trimmed V and J ends, which lost 5 bases and 9 bases, there was a span of 14 bases. The CDR3 length is 12 residues. The germline V gene has CDR1 DFQATT and CDR2 SNEGSKA (reference sequence). CDR3 region: CSAQLIDPEQFF. DNA for the CDR3: TGCAGTGCTCAGCTCATAGATCCTGAGCAGTTCTTC.

This CDR3 is CAWSVDRGVYGYTF. The CDR3 region has the DNA TGTGCCTGGAGTGTCGATAGGGGGGTCTATGGCTACACCTTC. V gene TRBV30 combines with J gene TRBJ1-2; D is perhaps TRBD1 (6 bases). The germline gives CDR1 GTSNPN, CDR2 SVGIG (reference sequence). The CDR3 has 14 residues. The V end was cut by 0 bases, the J end by 4 bases, with 12 bases between.

This clonotype was seen once. V and J are TRBV10-3 and TRBJ2-2, with 9 bases aligning to TRBD2. Germline-derived CDR1 and CDR2 are ENHRY and SYGVKD. The CDR3 is 15 residues long. The junction had 4 bases not matched to a gene; V was cut back by 7 bases and J by 1 base. CDR3 coding DNA: TGTGCCATCACGGGAGCGGGGGGGAACACCGGGGAGCTGTTTTTT. Amino acid sequence: CAITGAGGNTGELFF.

The chain has TRBV28 and TRBJ2-4; 9 positions agree with TRBD2. The length of the CDR3 is 17 residues. V lost 4 bases, J lost 8 bases, and 15 bases stayed unmatched. From germline, CDR1 is MDHEN and CDR2 SYDVKM. The CDR3 sequence: CASSSHAGGLMFDIQYF. CDR3 coding DNA: TGTGCCAGCAGTTCGCATGCGGGGGGGCTGATGTTTGACATTCAGTACTTC.

The V and J genes are TRBV7-6 and TRBJ2-3, with 9 positions matching TRBD2. This CDR3 is built from 15 residues. V shed 3 bases, J shed 3 bases, and the junction held 4 bases outside the gene matches. The germline CDR1 and CDR2 sequences are SGHVS and FNYEAQ. In DNA form, the CDR3 reads TGTGCCAGCAGCTTCATAGCGGGGGAAACAGATACGCAGTATTTT. It is translated as CASSFIAGETDTQYF.

The chain uses TRBV27 and TRBJ1-2; 9 nucleotides align to TRBD1. CDR1 is MNHEY, CDR2 SMNVEV, per germline (reference sequence). This CDR3 spans 16 amino acids. Unmatched junction bases numbered 13, after V lost 3 bases and J lost 8 bases. CDR3 loop: CASSFLTSGTGKGYTF. Written as DNA, the CDR3 is TGTGCCAGCAGTTTTCTAACTTCCGGGACAGGGAAGGGCTACACCTTC.

DNA for the CDR3: TGTGCCAGCAGTTATCCGGGACAGACAAACGAGCAGTACTTC. Translated, it gives CASSYPGQTNEQYF. This sequence joins TRBV7-6 and TRBJ2-7; TRBD1 matches 7 bases. This CDR3 comprises 14 residues. CDR1 and CDR2 (germline): SGHVS, FNYEAQ. J was trimmed by 5 bases and V by 6 bases; bases with no gene match: 10.

This clonotype showed up just a few times. This chain links TRBV6-6 with TRBJ2-5; 7 nucleotides agree with TRBD1. Losses at the gene ends were 5 bases for V and 1 base for J; bases not matched to a gene: 4. CDR1 MNHNY and CDR2 SVGAGI come from the germline V gene (reference sequence). This CDR3 comprises 14 residues. In DNA, the CDR3 is TGTGCCAGCAGTACGGACAGGCGCCAAGAGACCCAGTACTTC. Protein product: CASSTDRRQETQYF.

This clonotype has a handful of counts. The V call is TRBV4-3, the J call TRBJ1-2; D gene uncertain. The CDR3 sequence is 15 residues long. With 0 bases removed from V and 8 bases from J, the gap between germline ends came to 16 bases. CDR1 is LGHNA, CDR2 YSLEER, per germline. The CDR3, as DNA: TGCGCCAGCAGCCAAGATAGATTTTCGGGAGGAGGCTACACCTTC. Its protein is CASSQDRFSGGGYTF.

J is TRBJ1-5 and V is TRBV4-1, with D possibly matching TRBD1 (5 bases). Germline CDR1 reads MGHRA; CDR2 reads YSYEKL. The CDR3 has 15 amino acids. V was shortened by 0 bases and J by 7 bases, with 13 bases between the two germline ends. The CDR3 region has the DNA TGCGCCAGCAGCCAAGAGGGGACCCGGGGGCAGCCCCAGCATTTT. Protein: CASSQEGTRGQPQHF.

The chain has TRBV2 and TRBJ1-4, with D unresolved. V gave up 6 bases and J gave up 11 bases, with 13 bases separating them. Germline V gene sequence: CDR1 SNHLY, CDR2 FYNNEI. This CDR3 has 12 amino acids. The CDR3 DNA follows: TGTGCCAGCAGGGGAGGTAGCGGTAAACTGTTTTTT. Translation gives CASRGGSGKLFF.

This clonotype was counted a single time. The chain couples TRBV7-9 to TRBJ2-4; 10 bases map to TRBD1. The end of the DNA fits TRBJ2-7 better, so the J call may be wrong. CDR3 length: 13 residues. Germline loops: CDR1 SEHNR, CDR2 FQNEAQ (reference sequence). CDR3 residues: CASSGGTGAEQYF. DNA of the CDR3: TGTGCCAGCAGCGGCGGGACAGGGGCCGAGCAGTACTTC.

The chain links TRBV10-3 to TRBJ2-1; TRBD2 matches at 12 bases. With 0 bases clipped from V and 8 bases from J, the junction kept 8 bases outside the gene matches. The length of the CDR3 is 17 residues. From germline, CDR1 is ENHRY and CDR2 SYGVKD. The CDR3 loop reads CAISESTSGRVGYEQFF. The CDR3 DNA follows: TGTGCCATCAGTGAGTCGACTAGCGGGAGAGTTGGTTATGAGCAGTTCTTC.

This chain links TRBV6-6 with TRBJ2-7; D not resolved. The V end lost 4 bases, the J end lost 2 bases, and 9 bases lay between the germline ends. The CDR3 consists of 13 residues. Per germline, CDR1 MNHNY and CDR2 SVGAGI (reference sequence). The CDR3 here is CASSSYLTYEQYF. DNA for the CDR3: TGTGCCAGCAGTTCCTACCTCACCTACGAGCAGTACTTC.